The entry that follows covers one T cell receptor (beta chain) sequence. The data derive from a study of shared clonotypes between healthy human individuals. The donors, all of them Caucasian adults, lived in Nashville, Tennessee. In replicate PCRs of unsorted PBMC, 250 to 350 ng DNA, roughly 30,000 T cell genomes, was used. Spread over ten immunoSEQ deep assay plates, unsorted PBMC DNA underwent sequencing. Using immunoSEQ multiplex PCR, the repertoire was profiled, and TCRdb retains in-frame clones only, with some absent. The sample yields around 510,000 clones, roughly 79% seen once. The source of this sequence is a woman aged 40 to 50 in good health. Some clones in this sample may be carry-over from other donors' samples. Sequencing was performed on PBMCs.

Here the CDR3 reads CASRLQTDANGYTF. The CDR3 bases are TGTGCCAGCAGACTACAGACAGATGCCAATGGCTACACCTTC. The chain has TRBV27 and TRBJ1-2, with a weak D call TRBD1 (5 bases). Germline CDR1 is MNHEY and CDR2 is SMNVEV (reference sequence). Trimming shortened V by 6 bases and J by 6 bases, and 17 bases separated the two germline ends. This CDR3 is built from 14 residues.